The 14 T cell receptor beta chains reported below all come from one sample, sequenced in a study of Ad26.COV2.S vaccination and SARS-CoV-2 variants. Measured with immunoSEQ multiplex PCR; TCRdb has only the in-frame clones, and not every one. The table lists about 390,000 clones, approximately 91% of them singletons, with more than 3% in the top ten. Treatment indicated: over 15 received Ad26.COV2.S at low or high dose, single or two shots; roughly five received placebo; per-sample allocation not given. Samples analyzed were those drawn on day 63 after the first vaccine or placebo injection. The specimen was peripheral blood, collected in a trial of Ad26.COV2.S vaccine versus placebo. The source is a person aged 18-60 years who received the Ad26.COV2.S COVID-19 vaccine or a placebo.

The J gene is TRBJ2-3, the V gene TRBV12-3 or TRBV12-4; D gene unclear. This CDR3 comprises 12 residues. Trimming left V 6 bases short and J 7 bases short, with 11 bases between. This CDR3 reads CASSLRGYTQYF. CDR3 DNA sequence: TGTGCCAGCAGCCTCCGTGGGTATACGCAGTATTTT.

The gene calls are TRBV10-2 and TRBJ1-2, with 7 bases lining up with TRBD1. CDR1 and CDR2 (germline): WSHSY, SAAADI. This CDR3 region has 14 residues. Trimming removed 2 bases from V and 7 bases from J; junction bases left unmatched: 7. CDR3 sequence (DNA): TGCGCCAGCAGTGAGAACACAGGGGTTGGTGGCTACACCTTC. Translated, it gives CASSENTGVGGYTF.

This chain uses TRBV5-1 with TRBJ2-7, with D perhaps matching TRBD1 (6 bases). This CDR3 is built from 15 residues. Trimming took 4 bases from V and 6 from J, leaving 20 bases between them. CDR1 SGHRS and CDR2 YFSETQ come from the germline V gene. This CDR3 reads CASSKVGGQLSEQYF. DNA of the CDR3: TGCGCCAGCAGCAAGGTTGGTGGACAGCTTAGCGAGCAGTACTTC.

The V call is TRBV6-1, the J call TRBJ1-4, with TRBD1 matching over 8 bases. The J segment lost 8 bases and the V segment lost 3 bases, leaving 11 bases of the junction unmatched. The CDR3 has 16 residues. Germline CDR1 and CDR2: MNHNS and SASEGT. CDR3 amino acids: CASSDVPGQVREKLFF. The CDR3 bases are TGTGCCAGCAGTGACGTACCGGGACAGGTTAGGGAAAAACTGTTTTTT.

This rearrangement joins TRBV24-1 to TRBJ1-6, with no clear D. Germline values: CDR1 KGHDR, CDR2 SFDVKD. The CDR3 runs 13 residues. Trimming removed 2 bases from V and 13 bases from J, with 11 bases in between. The CDR3 DNA reads TGTGCCACCAGTGATTCGGGGATGGGGCCCCTCCACTTT. Protein: CATSDSGMGPLHF.

J is TRBJ2-3 and V is TRBV5-8; a possible D gene is TRBD2 (6 bases). The ends were cut back, 0 bases at V and 0 bases at J, with 14 bases in the middle. The CDR3 is made up of 17 amino acids. Germline loops: CDR1 SGHTS, CDR2 YDEGEE. The CDR3 loop is CASSLGSGLASTDTQYF. The CDR3 DNA is TGTGCCAGCAGCTTGGGTTCGGGCCTAGCGAGCACAGATACGCAGTATTTT.

V is TRBV2 and J is TRBJ1-4, with TRBD1 matching 7 bases. This CDR3 is built from 14 residues. CDR1 SNHLY and CDR2 FYNNEI come from the germline V gene. The J segment lost 6 bases and the V segment lost 4 bases, leaving 5 bases of the junction unmatched. Here the CDR3 reads CASSGQGVDEKLFF. CDR3 bases: TGTGCCAGCAGTGGACAGGGTGTGGATGAAAAACTGTTTTTT.

The V call is TRBV4-1, the J call TRBJ2-2; possibly TRBD1 or TRBD2 for D (6 bases each). V lost 3 bases and J lost 2, with 19 bases in between. Per the germline V gene, CDR1 is MGHRA and CDR2 is YSYEKL. The CDR3 extends over 18 amino acids. The CDR3 region is CASSHLRVGGKNTGELFF. The CDR3 DNA is TGCGCCAGCAGCCACCTACGGGTAGGGGGGAAAAACACCGGGGAGCTGTTTTTT.

The sample holds a few counts of this clone. The chain recombines TRBV13 with TRBJ1-2; 7 nucleotides align to TRBD1. CDR1 PRHDT and CDR2 FYEKMQ come from the germline V gene (reference sequence). Losses at the gene ends were 7 bases for V and 8 bases for J; bases not matched to a gene: 25. The CDR3 runs 18 residues. Here the CDR3 reads CASKRQGVGDPRIGGYTF. CDR3 DNA: TGTGCCAGCAAACGGCAGGGGGTTGGTGACCCCCGCATAGGCGGCTACACCTTC.

Of note for this clone: Other DNA sequences from this sample encode an identical CDR3 as well. The genes are TRBV4-1 and TRBJ1-1; no definite D call. This CDR3 has 14 amino acids. Looked up from germline, CDR1 is MGHRA and CDR2 is YSYEKL. V dropped 0 bases and J dropped 1 base, with 6 bases sitting between them. The CDR3 bases are TGCGCCAGCAGCCAAGATCCAGGGAACACTGAAGCTTTCTTT. Its protein is CASSQDPGNTEAFF.

V usage is TRBV3-1 (or the pseudogene TRBV3-2) and J usage is TRBJ2-6; perhaps TRBD2 as D (6 bases). Germline V gene sequence: CDR1 LGHDT, CDR2 YNNKEL (reference sequence). The CDR3 consists of 16 residues. V dropped 4 bases and J dropped 2 bases, with 12 bases sitting between them. This CDR3 reads CASSRVTGAGANVLTF. CDR3 nucleotide sequence: TGTGCCAGCAGCCGGGTAACGGGGGCTGGGGCCAACGTCCTGACTTTC.

This clone was recorded only once. The V gene is TRBV4-1, the J gene TRBJ1-4; D is possibly TRBD1 (6 bases). From germline, CDR1 is MGHRA and CDR2 YSYEKL. The CDR3 contains 15 residues. Between the trimmed V and J ends, which lost 5 bases and 1 base, there was a span of 11 bases. The CDR3 spells CASSKGGETNEKLFF. CDR3 coding DNA: TGCGCCAGCAGCAAAGGGGGGGAAACTAATGAAAAACTGTTTTTT.

The rearrangement uses TRBV9 and TRBJ1-5; 8 nucleotides align to TRBD1. Germline V CDR1 and CDR2: SGDLS, YYNGEE. This CDR3 is built from 17 residues. V shed 2 bases and J 0 bases; nucleotides not matched to a gene: 7. The chain's CDR3 is CASSVGTGENSNQPQHF. The CDR3 nucleotides are TGTGCCAGCAGCGTGGGGACAGGAGAGAATAGCAATCAGCCCCAGCATTTT.

This chain connects TRBV20-1 to TRBJ1-4; D is unclear. The V and J ends lost 3 bases and 3 bases respectively, with 8 bases between them. The CDR3 extends over 13 amino acids. The V gene's germline CDR1 is DFQATT and CDR2 SNEGSKA (reference sequence). This CDR3 is CSASKRANEKLFF. CDR3 nucleotides: TGCAGTGCTAGTAAGAGGGCTAATGAAAAACTGTTTTTT.